This TCR beta chain was recorded in a study of T cells in Graves' hyperthyroidism and ophthalmopathy. Looking at the study overall: Peripheral blood collection took place at initial diagnosis, before any treatment.

As for this clonotype: Antigen: not known.

The CDR3 is 15 amino acids. Germline CDR1 is SGDLS and CDR2 is YYNGEE. V lost 3 bases and J 0 bases, leaving 10 bases between the germline ends. Amplification targeted TCR beta CDR3 regions from RNA transcripts. Initially, a first-round RT-PCR of the TCR CDR3 employed the HTBI primer set. TCRdb called the multiplex PCR reads again in MiXCR, with one record for every CDR3 protein. The profile shows hundreds of thousands of distinct CDR3 sequences, more than 15% of them singletons. Findings and caveats of the study: In the analysis, a 13 V-J model separated ophthalmopathy from stable hyperthyroidism.

Exclusions: uncontrolled infection, other autoimmune disease, pregnancy, lactation. The chain joins TRBV9 to TRBJ1-3, with a possible D match to TRBD1 (5 bases). Input material: blood. The source of this sequence is a woman between 40 and 55 years old with Graves' ophthalmopathy. This chain's CDR3 is CASSGGTPSGNTIYF. The CDR3 DNA reads as TGTGCCAGCAGCGGAGGGACTCCCTCTGGAAACACCATATATTTT.